These 21 T cell receptor beta chains originate from one sample sequenced in a study of patients and donors after allogeneic stem cell transplantation. TCRdb reprocessed the RT-PCR reads with MiXCR, giving one entry per CDR3 protein. The data contain hundreds of thousands of distinct CDR3 sequences, 12% to 15% of them seen just once; the ten biggest clones take up about 9.9%. What was sequenced was blood, either unsorted or a sorted T cell fraction (not recorded which). These receptor sequences come from a human donor who was either an allogeneic HSCT recipient or a stem cell or donor lymphocyte infusion donor (not recorded which). It is not recorded whose cells these are; they may come from a transplant donor.

The rearrangement links TRBV28 to TRBJ2-3; tentatively, D is TRBD1 (5 bases). V was pared by 6 bases and J by 0 bases, with 28 bases between. CDR1 and CDR2 from the germline V gene are MDHEN and SYDVKM. The length of the CDR3 is 20 residues. As DNA, the CDR3 is TGTGCCAGCAGCCCCGGACGGACACCACTAAGTCCCACTAGCACAGATACGCAGTATTTT. This sequence encodes CASSPGRTPLSPTSTDTQYF. Full variable domain (remainder filled in from reference TRBV28 and TRBJ2-3): DVKVTQSSRYLVKRTGEKVFLECVQDMDHENMFWYRQDPGLGLRLIYFSYDVKMKEKGDIPEGYSVSREKKERFSLILESASTNQTSMYLCASSPGRTPLSPTSTDTQYFGPGTRLTVL.

This chain links TRBV6-5 with TRBJ2-3, with D perhaps matching TRBD2 (6 bases). The CDR3 sequence is 16 residues long. Germline values: CDR1 MNHEY, CDR2 SVGAGI. Trimming took 0 bases from V and 0 from J, leaving 10 bases between them. The CDR3, as DNA: TGTGCCAGCAGTTACTCGATAGCGGCTAGCACAGATACGCAGTATTTT. Amino acids: CASSYSIAASTDTQYF.

J is TRBJ2-5 and V is TRBV5-8; D is possibly TRBD1 (7 bases). Trimming cost V 2 bases and J 4 bases, with 12 bases left between them. The germline gives CDR1 SGHTS, CDR2 YDEGEE. This CDR3 is 14 amino acids long. The CDR3 region is CASSFGQGGETQYF. CDR3 bases: TGTGCCAGCAGCTTCGGTCAGGGGGGAGAGACCCAGTACTTC.

This clonotype showed up many times. The rearrangement links TRBV30 to TRBJ1-2; D remains unclear. The CDR3 totals 12 residues. Trimming stripped 7 bases from V and 3 bases from J, with 12 bases between. Germline-derived CDR1 and CDR2 are GTSNPN and SVGIG (reference sequence). DNA of the CDR3: TGTGCCTCCAAGGACTGGGACTATGGCTACACCTTC. Translated, it gives CASKDWDYGYTF.

This clonotype was counted ten times or more. This chain uses TRBV30 with TRBJ2-2, with D uncertain. Germline CDR1 and CDR2: GTSNPN and SVGIG (reference sequence). Trimming removed 3 bases at V and 7 bases at J, with 9 bases between. The CDR3 is 12 amino acids. DNA for the CDR3: TGTGCCTGGAGCCAGAACCTCGGGGAGCTGTTTTTT. It translates to CAWSQNLGELFF.

This clonotype has a handful of counts. J is TRBJ1-2 and V is TRBV4-2; TRBD1 might be the D (5 bases). CDR3 length: 15 amino acids. Germline V CDR1 and CDR2: LGHNA, YNFKEQ. Between the trimmed V and J ends, which lost 0 bases and 4 bases, there was a span of 12 bases. The CDR3 DNA reads as TGTGCCAGCAGCCAAGACAGACAAAGGGGCTATGGCTACACCTTC. Amino acid sequence: CASSQDRQRGYGYTF.

V and J are TRBV7-2 and TRBJ1-5; a weak D match, TRBD1 (5 bases). CDR3 length: 15 amino acids. Trimming took off 2 bases at V and 6 bases at J, with 14 bases between the two ends. CDR1 and CDR2 from the germline V gene are SGHTA and FQGNSA. The CDR3 loop reads CASSLLGGGRQPQHF. CDR3 nucleotide sequence: TGTGCCAGCAGCTTATTGGGGGGGGGACGTCAGCCCCAGCATTTT.

This clonotype was detected only a few times. The V call is TRBV20-1, the J call TRBJ2-6; D call uncertain. This CDR3 is 15 amino acids long. V was trimmed by 0 bases and J by 6 bases, leaving 12 bases between them. Germline V gene data show CDR1 as DFQATT and CDR2 as SNEGSKA (reference sequence). CDR3 loop: CSARDPWLSANVLTF. CDR3 coding DNA: TGCAGTGCTAGAGACCCATGGCTATCGGCCAACGTCCTGACTTTC.

The chain uses TRBV19 and TRBJ2-2; D is uncertain. The germline V gene has CDR1 LNHDA and CDR2 SQIVND (reference sequence). The germline V and J ends were trimmed by 7 bases and 5 bases, with 14 bases remaining between them. The CDR3 is 14 residues long. The DNA for the CDR3 is TGTGCCAGTACCGGAAACTTCGAAACCGGGGAGCTGTTTTTT. Translation gives CASTGNFETGELFF.

J is TRBJ2-7 and V is TRBV5-1; TRBD2 agrees at 14 bases. This CDR3 is 15 amino acids long. Germline V gene data show CDR1 as SGHRS and CDR2 as YFSETQ. The V gene end was trimmed by 3 bases and the J gene end by 5 bases; junction bases not matched to a gene: 4. In nucleotides, the CDR3 is TGCGCCAGCAGCTGGGGACTAGCGGGAGACCACGAGCAGTACTTC. This gives the protein CASSWGLAGDHEQYF.

This clonotype was detected a few times. The V gene is TRBV5-1, the J gene TRBJ1-6, with 8 bases lining up with TRBD1. CDR1 is SGHRS, CDR2 YFSETQ, per germline. With V trimmed by 1 base and J by 6 bases, 3 bases remained unmatched. This CDR3 is built from 15 residues. CDR3 loop: CASSLNQGANSPLHF. In DNA form, the CDR3 reads TGCGCCAGCAGCTTGAATCAGGGGGCTAATTCACCCCTCCACTTT.

V is TRBV4-1 and J is TRBJ1-6; a possible D gene is TRBD1 (5 bases). The germline gives CDR1 MGHRA, CDR2 YSYEKL. V lost 4 bases, J lost 6 bases, and 16 bases lay in between. This CDR3 is 16 amino acids long. The CDR3 nucleotides read TGCGCCAGCAGCCCGACGCGGGGACGTACTAATTCACCCCTCCACTTT. Protein: CASSPTRGRTNSPLHF.

The chain has TRBV29-1 and TRBJ1-4; D might be TRBD1 (5 bases). The CDR3 totals 13 residues. V lost 4 bases and J lost 4, with 10 bases in between. CDR1 is SQVTM, CDR2 ANQGSEA, per germline. CDR3 sequence (DNA): TGCAGCGTTGCTCGAAGGGGTAATGAAAAACTGTTTTTT. It yields the protein CSVARRGNEKLFF.

The V gene is TRBV6-5, the J gene TRBJ2-7; 7 bases agree with TRBD1. The V gene's germline CDR1 is MNHEY and CDR2 SVGAGI. The CDR3 totals 17 residues. Trimming took 3 bases from V and 5 from J; bases not matched to a gene: 16. Here the CDR3 reads CASSYTPPGQRPDEQYF. The CDR3, as DNA: TGTGCCAGCAGTTATACGCCACCGGGACAGAGACCTGACGAGCAGTACTTC.

The table lists this clonotype with a few counts. The chain couples TRBV4-1 to TRBJ2-1, with D unresolved. V gave up 0 bases and J gave up 9 bases, with 9 bases separating them. The germline V gene has CDR1 MGHRA and CDR2 YSYEKL. The CDR3 totals 13 residues. CDR3 sequence reads: CASSQELQSEQFF. In DNA form, the CDR3 reads TGCGCCAGCAGCCAAGAGCTCCAGAGTGAGCAGTTCTTC.

This chain uses TRBV6-5 with TRBJ2-7, with a weak D call TRBD1 (5 bases). Germline V gene data show CDR1 as MNHEY and CDR2 as SVGAGI. V was cut by 4 bases and J by 3 bases, with 10 bases left in between. The CDR3 contains 13 residues. In nucleotides, the CDR3 is TGTGCCAGCAGTTCAATGGGGCTCTACGAGCAGTACTTC. It yields the protein CASSSMGLYEQYF.

This clonotype was seen at least ten times. The chain employs TRBV30 and TRBJ2-1, with D possibly TRBD2 on 6 matching bases. Trimming took off 4 bases at V and 9 bases at J, with 10 bases between the two ends. This CDR3 spans 11 amino acids. CDR1 is GTSNPN, CDR2 SVGIG, per germline (reference sequence). CDR3: CAWKGGIEQFF. In DNA, the CDR3 is TGTGCCTGGAAGGGCGGGATTGAGCAGTTCTTC.

The J gene is TRBJ1-1, the V gene TRBV9, with D perhaps TRBD1 (6 bases). Germline V gene lookup returns CDR1 SGDLS and CDR2 YYNGEE. The CDR3 has 15 amino acids. The V end lost 1 base, the J end lost 3 bases, and 13 bases lay between the germline ends. CDR3 sequence reads: CASSVLRGQDTEAFF. CDR3 bases: TGTGCCAGCAGCGTATTACGGGGGCAGGACACTGAAGCTTTCTTT. Complete variable domain (other parts from reference TRBV9 and TRBJ1-1): DSGVTQTPKHLITATGQRVTLRCSPRSGDLSVYWYQQSLDQGLQFLIQYYNGEERAKGNILERFSAQQFPDLHSELNLSSLELGDSALYFCASSVLRGQDTEAFFGQGTRLTVV.

This clonotype was detected many times. This chain uses TRBV6-1 with TRBJ2-5, with TRBD1 matching over 8 bases. With V trimmed by 6 bases and J by 1 base, 1 base remained unmatched. Germline CDR1 reads MNHNS; CDR2 reads SASEGT. This CDR3 comprises 13 residues. The CDR3 is CASRGQVQETQYF. The DNA of the CDR3 is TGTGCCAGCAGGGGACAGGTCCAAGAGACCCAGTACTTC.

This clonotype was observed a few times. In DNA, the CDR3 is TGTGCCATCAGTGTCGGGAGCGAGCAGTACTTC. This translates into CAISVGSEQYF. The chain uses TRBV10-3 and TRBJ2-7; a weak D match, TRBD2 (6 bases). The CDR3 is 11 amino acids. CDR1 and CDR2 from the germline V gene are ENHRY and SYGVKD. The germline V and J ends were trimmed by 4 bases and 6 bases, with 7 bases remaining between them.

This chain joins TRBV12-3 or TRBV12-4 and TRBJ1-3; 11 bases are a match to TRBD1. The CDR3 spans 16 residues. Trimming removed 5 bases from V and 3 bases from J; junction bases left unmatched: 6. In DNA form, the CDR3 reads TGTGCCAGCAGTCCCTTGGGACAGGGGGTTGGAAACACCATATATTTT. This sequence encodes CASSPLGQGVGNTIYF.